This T cell receptor (beta chain) was retrieved from a study of long-term antiretroviral therapy in people with HIV. As regards this clone: No antigen is known for it.

This CDR3 comprises 14 residues. The ends were cut back, 0 bases at V and 2 bases at J, with 7 bases in the middle. From germline, CDR1 is SGHDT and CDR2 YYEEEE. Researchers report immunoSEQ v3.0 was run at survey level. It was 40,000-50,000 T-cell genomes per sample that sequencing targeted. Clones were sequenced by immunoSEQ multiplex PCR, and TCRdb holds only the in-frame ones, with some missing. The repertoire holds 18,000 or so clones, with 90% to 95% as singletons. Findings of the study overall: Dominating the repertoire at all time points were the clones that expanded before ART.

This chain links TRBV5-6 with TRBJ2-3, with D unclear. Sequencing used unsorted PBMCs, obtained 3 years after starting antiretroviral therapy. This sequence was found in a man aged 45 to 65 with HIV. The DNA of the CDR3 is TGTGCCAGCAGCTTGGTTGGTTACACAGATACGCAGTATTTT. This gives the protein CASSLVGYTDTQYF.